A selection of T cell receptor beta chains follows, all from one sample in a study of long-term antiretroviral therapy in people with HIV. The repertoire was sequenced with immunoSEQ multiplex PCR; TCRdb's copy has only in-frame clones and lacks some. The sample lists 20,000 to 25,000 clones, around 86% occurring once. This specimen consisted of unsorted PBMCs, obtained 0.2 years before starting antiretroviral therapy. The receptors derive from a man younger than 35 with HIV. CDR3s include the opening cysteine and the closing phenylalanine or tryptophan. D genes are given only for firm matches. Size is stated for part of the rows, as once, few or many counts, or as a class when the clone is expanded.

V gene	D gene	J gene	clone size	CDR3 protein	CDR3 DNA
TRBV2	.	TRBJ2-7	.	CASSRRSSYEQYF	TGTGCCAGCTCTCGTAGGTCCTCCTACGAGCAGTACTTC
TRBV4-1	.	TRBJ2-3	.	CASSQETSPDTQYF	TGCGCCAGCAGCCAAGAGACTAGTCCCGATACGCAGTATTTT
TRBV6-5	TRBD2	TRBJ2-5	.	CASRYSGEGETQYF	TGTGCCAGCCGTTACTCGGGGGAGGGAGAGACCCAGTACTTC
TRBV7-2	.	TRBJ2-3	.	CASSRARADTQYF	TGTGCCAGCAGCCGGGCTAGGGCAGATACGCAGTATTTT
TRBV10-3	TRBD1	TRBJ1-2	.	CAISEADRAYGYTF	TGTGCCATCAGTGAGGCGGACAGGGCCTATGGCTACACCTTC
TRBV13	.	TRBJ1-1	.	CASSPGTENTEAFF	TGTGCCAGCAGCCCCGGGACGGAGAACACTGAAGCTTTCTTT
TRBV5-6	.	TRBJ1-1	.	CASSFAGTNLMEAFF	TGTGCCAGCAGCTTCGCCGGGACAAATTTAATGGAAGCTTTCTTT
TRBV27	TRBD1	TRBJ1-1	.	CASVGQGLNTEAFF	TGTGCCAGCGTGGGACAGGGGTTGAACACTGAAGCTTTCTTT
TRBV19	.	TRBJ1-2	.	CASSTTDTGYTF	TGTGCCAGTAGTACGACAGATACTGGCTACACCTTC
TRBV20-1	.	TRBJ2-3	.	CSATSDTQYF	TGCAGTGCCACATCAGATACGCAGTATTTT
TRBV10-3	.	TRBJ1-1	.	CAISVNFRGKDTEAFF	TGTGCCATCAGTGTAAACTTCAGGGGAAAAGACACTGAAGCTTTCTTT
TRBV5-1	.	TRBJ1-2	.	CATATGTEGGGYTF	TGCGCCACCGCCACCGGGACGGAGGGCGGTGGCTACACCTTC
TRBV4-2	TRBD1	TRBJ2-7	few	CASSAGDRGYEQYF	TGTGCCAGCAGCGCCGGGGACAGGGGCTACGAGCAGTACTTC
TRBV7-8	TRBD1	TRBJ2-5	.	CASSFQTTAQGAKETQYF	TGTGCCAGCAGCTTCCAAACCACTGCACAGGGGGCTAAAGAGACCCAGTACTTC
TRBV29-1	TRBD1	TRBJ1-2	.	CSGGQGAEGYTF	TGCAGCGGGGGACAGGGGGCAGAGGGCTACACCTTC
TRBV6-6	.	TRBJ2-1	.	CASSISSANEQFF	TGTGCCAGCAGCATATCTAGCGCCAATGAGCAGTTCTTC
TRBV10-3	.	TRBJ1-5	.	CAISEAGTRSSKHF	TGTGCCATCAGTGAGGCGGGAACTCGGTCCTCTAAGCATTTT
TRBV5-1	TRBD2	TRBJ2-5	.	CASSFGGDTQETQYF	TGCGCCAGCAGCTTCGGGGGGGATACCCAAGAGACCCAGTACTTC
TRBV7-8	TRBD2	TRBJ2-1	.	CASSLQVWEGEQFF	TGTGCCAGCAGCCTACAGGTTTGGGAGGGTGAGCAGTTCTTC
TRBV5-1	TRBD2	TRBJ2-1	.	CASRPGLAGRGYNEQFF	TGCGCCAGCCGTCCGGGACTAGCGGGAAGGGGGTACAATGAGCAGTTCTTC
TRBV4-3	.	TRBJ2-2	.	CASSHDRAGELFF	TGCGCCAGCAGCCATGATAGGGCCGGGGAGCTGTTTTTT
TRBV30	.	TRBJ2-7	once	CAWSGGTGSSYEQYF	TGTGCCTGGAGTGGCGGGACGGGTAGCTCCTACGAGCAGTACTTC
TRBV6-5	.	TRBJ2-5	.	CASSYYSGEETQYF	TGTGCCAGCAGTTACTACTCGGGTGAAGAGACCCAGTACTTC
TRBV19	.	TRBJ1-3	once	CASRGISGNTIYF	TGTGCCAGTAGGGGGATCTCAGGAAACACCATATATTTT
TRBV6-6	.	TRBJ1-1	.	CASSLGDTEAFF	TGTGCCAGCAGTTTAGGGGACACTGAAGCTTTCTTT
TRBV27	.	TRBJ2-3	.	CASTSGRGPQDTQYF	TGTGCCAGCACCTCGGGGAGAGGGCCCCAGGATACGCAGTATTTT
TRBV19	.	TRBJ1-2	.	CASSIRGRSLDGYTF	TGTGCCAGTAGTATAAGGGGTCGAAGCCTCGATGGCTACACCTTC
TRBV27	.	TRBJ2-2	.	CASGAGRNTGELFF	TGTGCCAGCGGGGCGGGTCGAAACACCGGGGAGCTGTTTTTT
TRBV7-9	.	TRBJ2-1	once	CASSGGASEQFF	TGTGCCAGCAGCGGGGGGGCCTCTGAGCAGTTCTTC
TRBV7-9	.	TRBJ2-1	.	CASSLDEQFF	TGTGCCAGCAGCTTAGATGAGCAGTTCTTC
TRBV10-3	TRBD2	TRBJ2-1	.	CAISDLAGVDEQFF	TGTGCCATCAGTGACCTAGCGGGAGTGGATGAGCAGTTCTTC
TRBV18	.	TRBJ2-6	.	CASSPGHLSGANVLTF	TGTGCCAGCTCCCCGGGACACCTCTCTGGGGCCAACGTCCTGACTTTC
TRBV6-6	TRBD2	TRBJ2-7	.	CASSYLASGAYEQYF	TGTGCCAGCAGTTACTTGGCTAGCGGGGCCTACGAGCAGTACTTC
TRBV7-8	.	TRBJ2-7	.	CASSLFQGPSYEQYF	TGTGCCAGCAGCTTATTCCAGGGGCCATCCTACGAGCAGTACTTC
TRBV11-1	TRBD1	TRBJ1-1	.	CASSLEQGAGEAFF	TGTGCCAGCAGCTTAGAACAGGGGGCTGGTGAAGCTTTCTTT
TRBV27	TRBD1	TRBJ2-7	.	CASSDRVSGYEQYF	TGTGCCAGCAGTGACAGGGTGAGTGGATACGAGCAGTACTTC
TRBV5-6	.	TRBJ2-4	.	CASTIVAAKNIQYF	TGTGCCAGCACCATTGTCGCAGCCAAAAACATTCAGTACTTC
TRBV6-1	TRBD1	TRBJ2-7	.	CASSVGTGPDFDQYF	TGTGCCAGCAGTGTCGGGACAGGGCCGGATTTTGACCAGTACTTC
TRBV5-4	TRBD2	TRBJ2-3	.	CASSAAGPRIDTQYF	TGTGCCAGCAGCGCAGCGGGACCTCGGATAGATACGCAGTATTTT
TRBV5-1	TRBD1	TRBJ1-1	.	CASSAGRGGTEAFF	TGCGCCAGCAGCGCGGGCAGGGGGGGCACTGAAGCTTTCTTT
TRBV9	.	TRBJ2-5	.	CASSSGQQETQYF	TGTGCCAGCAGCTCAGGACAGCAAGAGACCCAGTACTTC
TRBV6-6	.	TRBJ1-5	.	CASSYVSNQPQHF	TGTGCCAGCAGTTACGTTAGCAATCAGCCCCAGCATTTT
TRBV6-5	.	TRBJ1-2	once	CASSYDGHLYGYTF	TGTGCCAGCAGTTATGATGGACACTTATATGGCTACACCTTC
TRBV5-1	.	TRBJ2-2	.	CASSLEGETAGELFF	TGCGCCAGCAGCTTGGAGGGAGAGACCGCCGGGGAGCTGTTTTTT
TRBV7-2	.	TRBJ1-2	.	CAGGTHPAGGYTF	TGTGCCGGCGGGACCCACCCGGCGGGTGGCTACACCTTC